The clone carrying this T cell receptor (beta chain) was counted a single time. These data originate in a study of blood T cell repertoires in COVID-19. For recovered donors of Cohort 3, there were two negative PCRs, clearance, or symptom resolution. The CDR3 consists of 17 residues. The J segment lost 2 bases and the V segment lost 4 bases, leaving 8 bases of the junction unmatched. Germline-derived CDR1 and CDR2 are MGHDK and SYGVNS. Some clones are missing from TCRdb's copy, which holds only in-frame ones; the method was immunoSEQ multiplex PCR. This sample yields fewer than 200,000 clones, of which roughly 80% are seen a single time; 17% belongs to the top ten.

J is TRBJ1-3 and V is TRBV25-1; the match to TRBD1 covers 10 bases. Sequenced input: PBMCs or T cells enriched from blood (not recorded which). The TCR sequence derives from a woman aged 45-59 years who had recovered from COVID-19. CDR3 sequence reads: CASSGTGGATAGNTIYF. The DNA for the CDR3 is TGTGCCAGCAGTGGGACAGGGGGGGCTACGGCTGGAAACACCATATATTTT.